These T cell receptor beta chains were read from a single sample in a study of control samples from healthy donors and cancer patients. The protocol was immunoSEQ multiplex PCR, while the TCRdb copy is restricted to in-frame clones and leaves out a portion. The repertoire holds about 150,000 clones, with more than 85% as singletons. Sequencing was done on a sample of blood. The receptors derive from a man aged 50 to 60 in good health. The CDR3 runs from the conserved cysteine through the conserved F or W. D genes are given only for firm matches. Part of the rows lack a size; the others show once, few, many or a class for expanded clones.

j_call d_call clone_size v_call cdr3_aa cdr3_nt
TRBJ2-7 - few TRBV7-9 CASSLESYEQYF TGTGCCAGCAGCTTAGAATCCTACGAGCAGTACTTC
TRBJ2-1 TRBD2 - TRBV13 CASRPRTSGNYNEQFF TGTGCCAGCAGACCACGGACTAGCGGGAATTACAATGAGCAGTTCTTC
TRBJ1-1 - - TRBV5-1 CASSEDVNTEAFF TGCGCCAGCAGCGAGGACGTCAACACTGAAGCTTTCTTT
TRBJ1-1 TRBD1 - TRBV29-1 CSVGDLPGQVEAFF TGCAGCGTTGGCGACCTCCCGGGACAGGTTGAAGCTTTCTTT
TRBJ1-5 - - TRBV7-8 CASSPTGYRNQPQHF TGTGCCAGCAGCCCAACAGGCTATCGCAATCAGCCCCAGCATTTT
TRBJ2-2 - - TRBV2 CASSLGGANTGELFF TGTGCCAGCAGCCTCGGGGGCGCGAACACCGGGGAGCTGTTTTTT
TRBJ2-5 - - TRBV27 CASSLGGRPETQYF TGTGCCAGCAGTCTAGGGGGACGGCCAGAGACCCAGTACTTC
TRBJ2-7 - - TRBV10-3 CATAGRSYEQYF TGTGCCACTGCAGGACGGTCCTACGAGCAGTACTTC
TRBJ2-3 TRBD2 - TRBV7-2 CASRPAGLAGAGDTQYF TGTGCCAGCAGGCCCGCGGGACTAGCGGGAGCGGGAGATACGCAGTATTTT
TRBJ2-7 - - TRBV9 CASSPSIFPYEQYF TGTGCCAGCAGCCCCAGTATTTTCCCCTACGAGCAGTACTTC
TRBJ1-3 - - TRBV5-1 CASSPQGAVNTIYF TGCGCCAGCAGCCCACAGGGTGCCGTGAACACCATATATTTT
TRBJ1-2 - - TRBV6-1 CASSEALRVSNYGYTF TGTGCCAGCAGTGAAGCGCTGAGGGTTTCTAACTATGGCTACACCTTC
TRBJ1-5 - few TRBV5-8 CASSLWGYSNQPQHF TGTGCCAGCAGCTTGTGGGGTTATAGCAATCAGCCCCAGCATTTT
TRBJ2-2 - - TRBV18 CASSPLTATVNTGELFF TGTGCCAGCTCACCACTAACAGCGACGGTGAACACCGGGGAGCTGTTTTTT
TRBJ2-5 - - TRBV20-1 CSAVVQETQYF TGCAGTGCCGTGGTCCAAGAGACCCAGTACTTC
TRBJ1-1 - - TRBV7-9 CASSPPVSAEAFF TGTGCCAGCAGCCCGCCGGTTTCAGCTGAAGCTTTCTTT
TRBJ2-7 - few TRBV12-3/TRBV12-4 CASSFGLYEQYF TGTGCCAGCAGTTTCGGCCTCTACGAGCAGTACTTC
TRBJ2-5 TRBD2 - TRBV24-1 CATRPGGGEETQYF TGTGCCACCAGGCCGGGAGGAGGGGAAGAGACCCAGTACTTC
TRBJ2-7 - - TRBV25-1 CASSDGGEQYF TGTGCCAGCAGTGATGGGGGCGAGCAGTACTTC
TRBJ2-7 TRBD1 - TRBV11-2 CASSNSYRGRSYEQYF TGTGCCAGCAGCAATAGCTACAGGGGGCGCAGCTACGAGCAGTACTTC
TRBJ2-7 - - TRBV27 CASSSTAQGHEQYF TGTGCCAGCAGTTCCACCGCCCAGGGACACGAGCAGTACTTC
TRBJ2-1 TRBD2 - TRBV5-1 CASSPTSVDNEQFF TGCGCCAGCAGCCCGACTAGCGTGGACAATGAGCAGTTCTTC
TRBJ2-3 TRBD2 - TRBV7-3 CASSLRTTGGAGAPGTQYF TGTGCCAGCAGCTTAAGGACAACGGGGGGGGCGGGAGCGCCTGGTACGCAGTATTTT
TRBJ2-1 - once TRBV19 CASRGSELEQFF TGTGCCAGCCGGGGATCCGAATTAGAGCAGTTCTTC
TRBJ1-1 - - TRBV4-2 CASEKAPLTEAFF TGTGCCAGCGAGAAAGCTCCCCTTACTGAAGCTTTCTTT
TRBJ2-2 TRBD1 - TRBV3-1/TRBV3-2 CASSPDRGRGGLFF TGTGCCAGCAGCCCAGACAGGGGGCGTGGTGGGCTGTTTTTT
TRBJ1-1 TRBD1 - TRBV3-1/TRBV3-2 CASSPRQGKNTEAFF TGTGCCAGCAGCCCACGACAGGGGAAGAACACTGAAGCTTTCTTT
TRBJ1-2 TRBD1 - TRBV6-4 CASSDLPGGIYGYTF TGTGCCAGCAGTGACTTACCAGGGGGAATCTATGGCTACACCTTC
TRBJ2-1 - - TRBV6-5 CASSYGASRVNNEQFF TGTGCCAGCAGTTACGGGGCGTCCAGGGTGAACAATGAGCAGTTCTTC
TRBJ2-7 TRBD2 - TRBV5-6 CASSRRTSGASYEQYF TGTGCCAGCAGCCGGAGGACTAGCGGAGCATCCTACGAGCAGTACTTC
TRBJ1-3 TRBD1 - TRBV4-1 CASSRGTGGSGNTIYF TGCGCCAGCAGCCGGGGGACAGGGGGGTCTGGAAACACCATATATTTT
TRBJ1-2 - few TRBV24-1 CAIAGVTGGYTF TGTGCCATCGCAGGGGTCACAGGCGGCTACACCTTC
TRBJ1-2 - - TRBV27 CASSFRGENYGYTF TGTGCCAGCAGTTTTAGAGGGGAGAACTATGGCTACACCTTC
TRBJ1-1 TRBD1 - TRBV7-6 CASSLTGGLRTEAFF TGTGCCAGCAGCTTAACAGGGGGCTTAAGGACTGAAGCTTTCTTT
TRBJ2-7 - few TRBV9 CASSPSRKTAGYEQYF TGTGCCAGCAGCCCGAGTAGGAAGACAGCCGGTTACGAGCAGTACTTC
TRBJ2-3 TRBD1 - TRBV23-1 CASSQSRDRGYTDTQYF TGCGCCAGCAGTCAATCCCGGGACAGGGGGTATACAGATACGCAGTATTTT
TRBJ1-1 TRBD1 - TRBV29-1 CSVNDRGQGEAFF TGCAGCGTTAACGACAGGGGGCAAGGTGAAGCTTTCTTT
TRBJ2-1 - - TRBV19 CASSIVGRFYNEQFF TGTGCCAGTAGTATAGTAGGACGGTTTTACAATGAGCAGTTCTTC
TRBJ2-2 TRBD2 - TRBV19 CASSSLAGGNTGELFF TGTGCCAGTAGTTCCCTAGCGGGAGGGAACACCGGGGAGCTGTTTTTT
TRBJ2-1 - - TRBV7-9 CASSLAPGRPYNEQFF TGTGCCAGCAGCTTAGCTCCGGGGAGGCCCTACAATGAGCAGTTCTTC
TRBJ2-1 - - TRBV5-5 CASSLGGDSYNEQFF TGTGCCAGCAGCTTGGGGGGCGACTCCTACAATGAGCAGTTCTTC
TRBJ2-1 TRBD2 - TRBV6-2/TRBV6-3 CASSPPGRGGQFF TGTGCCAGCAGTCCCCCGGGCCGGGGGGGGCAGTTCTTC
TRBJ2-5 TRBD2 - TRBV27 CASSLWASSGGVETQYF TGTGCCAGCAGTTTATGGGCTAGCTCGGGAGGAGTTGAGACCCAGTACTTC
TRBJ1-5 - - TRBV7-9 CASSNSNQPQHF TGTGCCAGCAGCAATAGCAATCAGCCCCAGCATTTT
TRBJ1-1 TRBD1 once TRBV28 CASRGTGGVWAFF TGTGCCAGCAGAGGGACAGGCGGGGTTTGGGCTTTCTTT
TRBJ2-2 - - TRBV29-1 CSVEPTTGELFF TGCAGCGTTGAACCTACGACCGGGGAGCTGTTTTTT
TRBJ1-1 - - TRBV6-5 CAGRRTMNTEAFF TGTGCCGGCCGACGGACTATGAACACTGAAGCTTTCTTT
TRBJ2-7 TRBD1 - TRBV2 CARGGQASYEQYF TGTGCCCGAGGGGGACAGGCTTCCTACGAGCAGTACTTC
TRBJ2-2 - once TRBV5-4 CASSLAPGMTGELFF TGTGCCAGCAGCTTGGCCCCAGGGATGACCGGGGAGCTGTTTTTT
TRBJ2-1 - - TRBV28 CASTSGGAFRNEQFF TGTGCCAGCACTTCGGGGGGCGCGTTCCGCAATGAGCAGTTCTTC
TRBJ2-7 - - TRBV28 CASTLAADAKQYF TGTGCCAGCACCTTAGCGGCAGACGCCAAGCAGTACTTC
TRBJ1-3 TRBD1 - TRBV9 CASSPRTGGSLISGNTIYF TGTGCCAGCAGCCCGCGGACAGGGGGCTCACTTATCTCTGGAAACACCATATATTTT
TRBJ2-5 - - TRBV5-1 CATTFGGARNQETQYF TGCGCCACCACATTTGGGGGGGCGCGGAACCAAGAGACCCAGTACTTC
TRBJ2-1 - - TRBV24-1 CATSGSSYNEQFF TGTGCCACTTCGGGCAGCTCCTACAATGAGCAGTTCTTC
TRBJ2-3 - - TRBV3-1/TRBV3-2 CASSQVGGASTDTQYF TGTGCCAGCAGCCAAGTTGGGGGGGCTAGCACAGATACGCAGTATTTT
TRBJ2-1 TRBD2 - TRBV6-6 CASSLGLGYNEQFF TGTGCCAGCAGTCTCGGACTAGGGTACAATGAGCAGTTCTTC
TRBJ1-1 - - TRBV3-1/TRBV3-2 CASSQGSRNTEAFFGQGTRLTRF -